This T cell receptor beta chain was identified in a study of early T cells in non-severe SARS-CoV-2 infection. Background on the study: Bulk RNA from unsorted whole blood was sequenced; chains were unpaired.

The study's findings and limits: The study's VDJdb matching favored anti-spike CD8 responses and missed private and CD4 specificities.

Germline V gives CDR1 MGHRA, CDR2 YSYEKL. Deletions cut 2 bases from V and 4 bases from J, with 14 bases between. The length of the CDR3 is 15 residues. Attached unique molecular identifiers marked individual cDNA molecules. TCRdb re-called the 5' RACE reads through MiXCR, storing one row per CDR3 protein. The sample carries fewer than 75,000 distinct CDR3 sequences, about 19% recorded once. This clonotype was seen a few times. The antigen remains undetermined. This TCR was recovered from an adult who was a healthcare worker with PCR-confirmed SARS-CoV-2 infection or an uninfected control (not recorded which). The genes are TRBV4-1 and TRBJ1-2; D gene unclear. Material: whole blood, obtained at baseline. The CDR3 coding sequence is TGCGCCAGCAGCCAAACCGGCTTGGTTTTCTATGGCTACACCTTC. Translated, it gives CASSQTGLVFYGYTF.